The clone carrying this T cell receptor (beta chain) was observed once. The target antigen is unknown. Primers for the PCR totalled 60 Vbeta and 13 Jbeta. Assay: immunoSEQ multiplex PCR; the TCRdb copy retains only in-frame clones and omits some. The sample contains some 270,000 clones, roughly 80% of which appear only once. Trimming removed 7 bases at V and 4 bases at J, with 13 bases between. Per the germline V gene, CDR1 is MDHEN and CDR2 is SYDVKM. The CDR3 is 13 residues long. These data originate in a study of cytomegalovirus exposure and HLA in healthy donors. Study-level findings and limits: After further analysis at a later stage, around 17,000 TCR beta sequences were associated with HLA alleles at 0.05 false discovery rate.

This sequence was found in a girl aged 2-10 years in good health and CMV-seronegative. Specimen: PBMCs. This chain joins TRBV28 and TRBJ1-1; D gene ambiguous. The CDR3 sequence: CASNGVLGTEAFF. The CDR3 nucleotides read TGTGCCAGCAACGGGGTACTGGGCACTGAAGCTTTCTTT.